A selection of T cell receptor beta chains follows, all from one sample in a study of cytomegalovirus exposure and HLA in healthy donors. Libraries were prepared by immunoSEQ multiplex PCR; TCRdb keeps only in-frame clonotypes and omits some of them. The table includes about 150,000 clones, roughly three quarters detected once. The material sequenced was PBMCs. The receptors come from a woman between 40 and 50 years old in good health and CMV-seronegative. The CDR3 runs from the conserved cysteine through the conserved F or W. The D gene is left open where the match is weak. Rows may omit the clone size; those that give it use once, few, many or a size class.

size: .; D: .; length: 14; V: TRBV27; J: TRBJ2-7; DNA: TGTGCCAGCAGGGGGCCCTGGGGTAGCAACGAGCAGTACTTC; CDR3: CASRGPWGSNEQYF
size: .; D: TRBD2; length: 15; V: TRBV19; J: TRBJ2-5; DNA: TGTGCCAGTACTCGCGCTAGCGGGGGGCAAGAGACCCAGTACTTC; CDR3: CASTRASGGQETQYF
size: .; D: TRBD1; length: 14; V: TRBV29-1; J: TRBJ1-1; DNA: TGCAGCGTTGAAGGCGACAGGGAGGTCACTGAAGCTTTCTTT; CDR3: CSVEGDREVTEAFF
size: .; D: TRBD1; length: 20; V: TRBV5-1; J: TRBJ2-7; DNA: TGCGCCAGCAGCTTGGTTGAGCCACCGACAGGGGAGGTATACTACGAGCGGCAGTACTTC; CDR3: CASSLVEPPTGEVYYERQYF
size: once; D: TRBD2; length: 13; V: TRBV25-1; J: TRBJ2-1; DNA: TGTGCCAGCACCCCGGGACTAGCGAATGAGCAGTTCTTC; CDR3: CASTPGLANEQFF
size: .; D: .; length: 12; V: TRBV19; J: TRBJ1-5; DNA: TGTGCCGGCGGCCAGGGTGGCCAGCCCCAGCATTTT; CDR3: CAGGQGGQPQHF
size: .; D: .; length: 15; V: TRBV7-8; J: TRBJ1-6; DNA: TGTGCCAGCAGCGCCCTCCAGGGAGGAGGTTCACCCCTCCACTTT; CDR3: CASSALQGGGSPLHF
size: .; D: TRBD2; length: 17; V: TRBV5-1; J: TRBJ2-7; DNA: TGCGCCAGCAGCTTGGGGGCGGGAGGACCAGACTTCTACGAGCAGTACTTC; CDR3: CASSLGAGGPDFYEQYF
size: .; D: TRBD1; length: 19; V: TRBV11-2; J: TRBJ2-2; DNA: TGTGCCAGCAGCCCAGAAGCCCGGGACAGATACTCTAACACCGGGGAGCTGTTTTTT; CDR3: CASSPEARDRYSNTGELFF
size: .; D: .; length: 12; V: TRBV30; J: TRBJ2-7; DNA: TGTGCCTGGAGTAAAGGGGCCTACGAGCAGTACTTC; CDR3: CAWSKGAYEQYF
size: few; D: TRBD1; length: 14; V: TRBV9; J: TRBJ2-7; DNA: TGTGCCAGCAGCGGAACAGGGGCCCCGTACGAGCAGTACTTC; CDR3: CASSGTGAPYEQYF
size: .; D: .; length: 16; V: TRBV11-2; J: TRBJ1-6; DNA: TGTGCCAGCAGCTTAGTCGCGGCGACTGGAAATTCACCCCTCCACTTT; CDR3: CASSLVAATGNSPLHF
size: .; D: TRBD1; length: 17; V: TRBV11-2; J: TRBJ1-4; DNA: TGTGCCAGCAGCCTTTCCGGGACAGGGGGAACTAATGAAAAACTGTTTTTT; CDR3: CASSLSGTGGTNEKLFF
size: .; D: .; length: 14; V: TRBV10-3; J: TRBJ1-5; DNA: TGTGCCATCAGTGAAGCAGGAATCAATCAGCCCCAGCATTTT; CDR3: CAISEAGINQPQHF
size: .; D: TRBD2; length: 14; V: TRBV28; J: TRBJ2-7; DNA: TGTGCCAGCAGTCAGCCGGGACTAGGCTACGAGCAGTACTTC; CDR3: CASSQPGLGYEQYF